These 28 T cell receptor beta chains originate from one sample sequenced in a study of shared clonotypes between healthy human individuals. Profiling relied on immunoSEQ multiplex PCR, and the TCRdb table lists in-frame clones only, not all of them. The profile shows about 1 million clones, more than 65% of them singletons. The source material was memory CD4+ T cells sorted from blood. Subset reported: CD45RA-negative fraction. These receptors all come from a man between 18 and 35 years old in good health.

This clone showed up just once. The V call is TRBV19, the J call TRBJ1-2, with TRBD1 as a possible D gene (5 bases). The CDR3 consists of 14 residues. The germline gives CDR1 LNHDA, CDR2 SQIVND (reference sequence). Deletions cut 6 bases from V and 6 bases from J, with 17 bases between. The CDR3 is CASRSPTVLDGYTF. In DNA form, the CDR3 reads TGTGCCAGTAGGAGCCCGACAGTGTTAGATGGCTACACCTTC.

The chain uses TRBV14 and TRBJ2-5; weak D call: TRBD1 (5 bases). The J call is doubtful: the DNA matches TRBJ2-7 better. This CDR3 comprises 13 residues. Per the germline V gene, CDR1 is SGHDN and CDR2 is FVKESK. The CDR3 protein is CASSPIGANEQYF. The CDR3 bases are TGTGCCAGCAGCCCGATTGGGGCTAACGAGCAGTACTTC.

The rearrangement uses TRBV6-1 and TRBJ2-3; TRBD2 agrees at 8 bases. In germline, CDR1 is MNHNS, CDR2 SASEGT. The V and J ends lost 5 bases and 1 base, in that order; junction bases with no gene match: 2. CDR3 size: 14 residues. The CDR3, as DNA: TGTGCCAGCAGTACGCGGGGGGGCACAGATACGCAGTATTTT. This gives the protein CASSTRGGTDTQYF.

The gene calls are TRBV30 and TRBJ1-1; no firm D call. V lost 3 bases and J lost 5, with 10 bases in between. The CDR3 loop spans 12 amino acids. The V gene's germline CDR1 is GTSNPN and CDR2 SVGIG (reference sequence). The DNA of the CDR3 is TGTGCCTGGAGGAGGGTTGGGACTGAAGCTTTCTTT. Protein: CAWRRVGTEAFF.

The chain is built from TRBV7-9 and TRBJ2-2, with no clear D. Germline assignment: CDR1 SEHNR and CDR2 FQNEAQ (reference sequence). The CDR3 consists of 15 residues. Trimming stripped 5 bases from V and 5 bases from J, with 15 bases between. CDR3 nucleotides: TGTGCCAGCAGCCTTTACCTATCAGAGACCGGGGAGCTGTTTTTT. Protein product: CASSLYLSETGELFF. Based on the CDR3 plus reference TRBV7-9 and TRBJ2-2, the full variable domain is DTGVSQNPRHKITKRGQNVTFRCDPISEHNRLYWYRQTLGQGPEFLTYFQNEAQLEKSRLLSDRFSAERPKGSFSTLEIQRTEQGDSAMYLCASSLYLSETGELFFGEGSRLTVL.

V gene TRBV5-1 combines with J gene TRBJ2-7, with TRBD1 as a possible D gene (6 bases). The CDR3 has 15 residues. Trimming left V 3 bases short and J 0 bases short, with 13 bases between. Per germline, CDR1 SGHRS and CDR2 YFSETQ. In DNA form, the CDR3 reads TGCGCCAGCAGCTCGACAGGCCCGAGCTCCTACGAGCAGTACTTC. Its protein is CASSSTGPSSYEQYF. The complete variable domain, with remaining parts taken from reference TRBV5-1 and TRBJ2-7, reads KAGVTQTPRYLIKTRGQQVTLSCSPISGHRSVSWYQQTPGQGLQFLFEYFSETQRNKGNFPGRFSGRQFSNSRSEMNVSTLELGDSALYLCASSSTGPSSYEQYFGPGTRLTVT.

Only one count was recorded for this clone. CDR3 bases: TGCGCCAGCAGCCCATCAGGGGGAGCAACTAATGAAAAACTGTTTTTT. Translating gives CASSPSGGATNEKLFF. The J gene is TRBJ1-4, the V gene TRBV4-1, with TRBD1 matching over 7 bases. CDR1 and CDR2 from the germline V gene are MGHRA and YSYEKL. V lost 4 bases and J lost 0; bases outside the gene matches: 5. The CDR3 is made up of 16 amino acids.

A note on this clone: The sample contains more than one DNA sequence encoding this CDR3. The gene calls are TRBV9 and TRBJ2-5, with TRBD2 matching over 7 bases. This CDR3 spans 14 amino acids. CDR1 is SGDLS and CDR2 is YYNGEE in the germline V gene. V shed 2 bases and J 5 bases; nucleotides not matched to a gene: 6. This CDR3 is CASSVGGGRETQYF. The CDR3 coding sequence is TGTGCCAGCAGCGTGGGCGGGGGTCGCGAGACCCAGTACTTC.

This chain links TRBV27 with TRBJ1-4, with D possibly TRBD1 on 5 matching bases. V lost 3 bases to trimming and J lost 7 bases, with 12 bases between them. The CDR3 is made up of 14 amino acids. The germline V gene encodes CDR1 MNHEY and CDR2 SMNVEV (reference sequence). The CDR3 protein is CASSLWQGFEKLFF. For the CDR3, the DNA is TGTGCCAGCAGTTTGTGGCAGGGATTTGAAAAACTGTTTTTT.

The chain links TRBV30 to TRBJ1-6; D is ambiguous. This CDR3 region has 13 residues. The ends were cut back, 2 bases at V and 5 bases at J, with 7 bases in the middle. In germline, CDR1 is GTSNPN, CDR2 SVGIG (reference sequence). In DNA form, the CDR3 reads TGTGCCTGGAGTTCAGAAAATAATTCACCCCTCCACTTT. Protein product: CAWSSENNSPLHF. Full variable domain (outside the CDR3, taken from reference TRBV30 and TRBJ1-6): SQTIHQWPATLVQPVGSPLSLECTVEGTSNPNLYWYRQAAGRGLQLLFYSVGIGQISSEVPQNLSASRPQDRQFILSSKKLLLSDSGFYLCAWSSENNSPLHFGNGTRLTVT.

The chain combines TRBV10-1 with TRBJ2-2, with D perhaps assigned TRBD1 or TRBD2 (5 bases each). This CDR3 is 14 amino acids long. CDR1 is WNHNN, CDR2 SYGVQD, per germline (reference sequence). The ends were cut back, 8 bases at V and 2 bases at J, with 12 bases in the middle. CDR3 sequence (DNA): TGCGCCAGCGCCGGGACCTTCAACACCGGGGAGCTGTTTTTT. It is translated as CASAGTFNTGELFF.

The genes are TRBV7-9 and TRBJ2-3, with a tentative D call TRBD1 (5 bases). This CDR3 region has 14 residues. The V end was cut by 6 bases, the J end by 2 bases, with 12 bases between. CDR1 SEHNR and CDR2 FQNEAQ come from the germline V gene (reference sequence). CDR3 coding DNA: TGTGCCAGCAGACGCACAGGTGACACAGATACGCAGTATTTT. As protein: CASRRTGDTDTQYF.

The chain employs TRBV5-4 and TRBJ2-5; D unresolved. In germline, CDR1 is SGHNT, CDR2 YYREEE (reference sequence). The ends were cut back, 5 bases at V and 0 bases at J, with 5 bases in the middle. CDR3 length equals 12 residues. CDR3 sequence: CASRWDQETQYF. In DNA, the CDR3 is TGTGCCAGCAGATGGGACCAAGAGACCCAGTACTTC.

The chain has TRBV10-3 and TRBJ2-6; the D gene is possibly TRBD1 (6 bases). In germline, CDR1 is ENHRY, CDR2 SYGVKD. The V gene lost 2 bases and the J gene lost 0 bases, with 11 bases spanning the gap. The CDR3 runs to 17 residues. DNA for the CDR3: TGTGCCATCAGTGAGACAGGGATCTTCTCTGGGGCCAACGTCCTGACTTTC. It codes for CAISETGIFSGANVLTF.

The chain joins TRBV27 to TRBJ2-7, with D perhaps matching TRBD1 (5 bases). Trimming removed 3 bases from V and 0 bases from J, with 15 bases in between. Per germline, CDR1 MNHEY and CDR2 SMNVEV (reference sequence). The length of the CDR3 is 16 residues. CDR3 amino acids: CASSLKGPHDSYEQYF. Here the CDR3 DNA reads TGTGCCAGCAGTTTGAAGGGGCCTCATGACTCCTACGAGCAGTACTTC.

The chain carries TRBV5-1 and TRBJ2-5, with TRBD2 identical over 8 bases. With 1 base clipped from V and 1 base from J, the junction kept 3 bases outside the gene matches. This CDR3 is built from 15 residues. Per germline, CDR1 SGHRS and CDR2 YFSETQ. The CDR3 loop reads CASSLLAGLQETQYF. As DNA, the CDR3 is TGCGCCAGCAGCTTGCTAGCGGGCCTCCAAGAGACCCAGTACTTC. Full variable domain (remainder filled in from reference TRBV5-1 and TRBJ2-5): KAGVTQTPRYLIKTRGQQVTLSCSPISGHRSVSWYQQTPGQGLQFLFEYFSETQRNKGNFPGRFSGRQFSNSRSEMNVSTLELGDSALYLCASSLLAGLQETQYFGPGTRLLVL.

The rearrangement links TRBV27 to TRBJ1-5; D may be TRBD1 (6 bases). This CDR3 spans 15 amino acids. Germline CDR1 reads MNHEY; CDR2 reads SMNVEV (reference sequence). V was cut by 2 bases and J by 4 bases, with 12 bases left in between. CDR3 DNA sequence: TGTGCCAGCAGTTTAAACAGGGAGGGAAATCAGCCCCAGCATTTT. It translates to CASSLNREGNQPQHF.

The chain carries TRBV6-5 and TRBJ1-4; D possibly corresponds to TRBD1 (6 bases). There are 13 residues in the CDR3. Trimming took 5 bases from V and 8 from J, leaving 12 bases between them. Per the germline V gene, CDR1 is MNHEY and CDR2 is SVGAGI. The CDR3 is CASSRGSGEKLFF. In DNA form, the CDR3 reads TGTGCCAGCAGTAGGGGGTCAGGGGAAAAACTGTTTTTT.

The chain links TRBV11-2 to TRBJ1-2; unclear D gene. Per germline, CDR1 SGHAT and CDR2 FQNNGV. CDR3 length: 13 amino acids. The V and J ends lost 5 bases and 8 bases respectively, with 15 bases between them. CDR3 sequence: CASSRGVVEGYTF. The CDR3 coding sequence is TGTGCCAGCAGCCGTGGGGTTGTGGAGGGCTACACCTTC.

The table lists this clone with a few counts. The J gene is TRBJ2-5, the V gene TRBV6-5; 7 bases are shared with TRBD1. The CDR3 consists of 15 residues. With V trimmed by 7 bases and J by 0 bases, 8 bases remained unmatched. Germline V CDR1 and CDR2: MNHEY, SVGAGI. The CDR3 bases are TGTGCCAGCACCAAAGGGGGCACGAACCAAGAGACCCAGTACTTC. It encodes CASTKGGTNQETQYF.

The chain carries TRBV10-2 and TRBJ1-1; D is perhaps TRBD1 (5 bases). The germline V gene has CDR1 WSHSY and CDR2 SAAADI. This CDR3 has 13 residues. V was pared by 6 bases and J by 4 bases, with 12 bases between. CDR3 sequence: CASSHPGGTEAFF. CDR3 coding DNA: TGCGCCAGCAGCCATCCCGGGGGCACTGAAGCTTTCTTT.

The chain joins TRBV6-1 to TRBJ1-6, with 7 nucleotides matching TRBD1. V shed 3 bases and J 0 bases; nucleotides not matched to a gene: 2. Per the germline V gene, CDR1 is MNHNS and CDR2 is SASEGT. This CDR3 region has 16 residues. In DNA form, the CDR3 reads TGTGCCAGCAGTGATCGGGACAGCTCCTATAATTCACCCCTCCACTTT. Residues: CASSDRDSSYNSPLHF.

Notes on this clone: The sample holds other DNA sequences that translate to the same CDR3. This chain joins TRBV30 and TRBJ2-5; possible D gene TRBD2, 6 bases. The length of the CDR3 is 13 residues. The germline gives CDR1 GTSNPN, CDR2 SVGIG (reference sequence). Trimming removed 3 bases from V and 1 base from J, with 9 bases in between. CDR3 sequence: CAWSGGPQETQYF. In DNA, the CDR3 is TGTGCCTGGAGCGGAGGGCCCCAAGAGACCCAGTACTTC.

The chain recombines TRBV4-1 with TRBJ2-2, with 10 nucleotides matching TRBD2. The CDR3 is 17 residues long. The germline V gene has CDR1 MGHRA and CDR2 YSYEKL. The J segment lost 6 bases and the V segment lost 4 bases, leaving 11 bases of the junction unmatched. CDR3 residues: CASSPRLLAGVSGELFF. CDR3 DNA: TGCGCCAGCAGCCCGCGACTTCTAGCGGGGGTGTCCGGGGAGCTGTTTTTT.

J is TRBJ1-2 and V is TRBV28; 9 bases agree with TRBD1. CDR1 is MDHEN and CDR2 is SYDVKM in the germline V gene. V shed 6 bases, J shed 0 bases, and the junction held 8 bases outside the gene matches. This CDR3 contains 16 residues. CDR3 coding DNA: TGTGCCAGCAGCCTGGGGGGGACAGGGTCTAACTATGGCTACACCTTC. Amino acid sequence: CASSLGGTGSNYGYTF.

CDR3 amino acids: CASSRGSDNSPLHF. CDR3 DNA sequence: TGTGCCAGCTCAAGAGGCAGCGATAATTCACCCCTCCACTTT. The chain joins TRBV18 to TRBJ1-6; D is unresolved. The CDR3 contains 14 residues. The ends were cut back, 5 bases at V and 5 bases at J, with 10 bases in the middle. The V gene's germline CDR1 is KGHSH and CDR2 LQKENI.

V gene TRBV7-9 combines with J gene TRBJ2-2; possibly TRBD1 for D (5 bases). V dropped 1 base and J dropped 3 bases, with 9 bases sitting between them. Germline lookup yields CDR1 SEHNR and CDR2 FQNEAQ (reference sequence). CDR3 size: 15 residues. CDR3 sequence reads: CASSLVGADTGELFF. CDR3 nucleotides: TGTGCCAGCAGCTTAGTAGGGGCTGACACCGGGGAGCTGTTTTTT. The whole variable domain, filled in from reference TRBV7-9 and TRBJ2-2, reads DTGVSQNPRHKITKRGQNVTFRCDPISEHNRLYWYRQTLGQGPEFLTYFQNEAQLEKSRLLSDRFSAERPKGSFSTLEIQRTEQGDSAMYLCASSLVGADTGELFFGEGSRLTVL.

The CDR3 nucleotides are TGTGCCAGCAGTCTGGGACGTACTCCCTCTGGAAACACCATATATTTT. Its protein product is CASSLGRTPSGNTIYF. The chain has TRBV2 and TRBJ1-3; possibly TRBD1 for D (5 bases). The CDR3 extends over 16 amino acids. V gave up 5 bases and J gave up 0 bases, with 14 bases separating them. The germline V gene encodes CDR1 SNHLY and CDR2 FYNNEI.